This T cell receptor (beta chain) was captured by sequencing in a study of CD8 T cells in Susac syndrome. After extraction with the RNeasy kit, about 0.45 to 1 ug of the RNA was reverse transcribed using random hexamers. TCRdb processed the immunoSEQ multiplex PCR reads anew with MiXCR; each CDR3 protein has one entry. The repertoire includes about 130,000 distinct CDR3 sequences, about 95% of them detected once, and approximately 0.12% sits in the top ten. CDR1 LNHDA and CDR2 SQIVND come from the germline V gene (reference sequence). This CDR3 spans 14 amino acids. V shed 7 bases and J shed 3 bases, with 13 bases lying between them.

The origin of this receptor is a human donor in good health. The gene calls are TRBV19 and TRBJ1-5; D gene ambiguous. The sample taken for sequencing was CD4+ T cells from PBMCs. The DNA for the CDR3 is TGTGCCAGTAACCGAAAACAAGCCAATCAGCCCCAGCATTTT. It codes for CASNRKQANQPQHF.